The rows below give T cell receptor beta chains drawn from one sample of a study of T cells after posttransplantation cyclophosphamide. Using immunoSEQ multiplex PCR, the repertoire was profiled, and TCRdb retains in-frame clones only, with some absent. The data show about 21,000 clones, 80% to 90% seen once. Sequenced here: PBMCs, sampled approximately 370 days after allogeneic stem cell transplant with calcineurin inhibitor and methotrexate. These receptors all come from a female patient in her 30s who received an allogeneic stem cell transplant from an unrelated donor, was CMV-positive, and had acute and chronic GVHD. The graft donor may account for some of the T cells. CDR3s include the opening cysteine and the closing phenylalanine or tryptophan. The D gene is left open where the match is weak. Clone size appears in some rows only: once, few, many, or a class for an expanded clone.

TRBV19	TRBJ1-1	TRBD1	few	TGTGCCAGTACTGCAGGGGGCACTGAAGCTTTCTTT	CASTAGGTEAFF
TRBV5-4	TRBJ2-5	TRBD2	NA	TGTGCCAGCAGCTTAAGTCCGGGAGGCCAAGAGACCCAGTACTTC	CASSLSPGGQETQYF
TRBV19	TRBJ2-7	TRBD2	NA	TGTGCCAGTAGCCGACTAGCGGAAAGCTCCTACGAGCAGTACTTC	CASSRLAESSYEQYF
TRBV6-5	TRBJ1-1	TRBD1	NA	TGTGCCAGCAGTTACGACAGGGGCACTGAAGCTTTCTTT	CASSYDRGTEAFF
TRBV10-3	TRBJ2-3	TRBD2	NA	TGTGCCATCCCCCTAGCGGGAGGGCCGGGGGATACGCAGTATTTT	CAIPLAGGPGDTQYF
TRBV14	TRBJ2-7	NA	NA	TGTGCCAGCAGCCAAGTGACTCCCTCCTACGAGCAGTACTTC	CASSQVTPSYEQYF
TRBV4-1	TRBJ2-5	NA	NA	TGCGCCAGCAGCCCCCGCGCAGTGCGGGAGACCCAGTACTTC	CASSPRAVRETQYF
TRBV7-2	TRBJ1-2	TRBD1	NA	TGTGCCAGCAGCCCCTCGACAGGGTACCATGGCTACACCTTC	CASSPSTGYHGYTF
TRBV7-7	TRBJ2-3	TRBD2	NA	TGTGCTAGCAGCGAAGCGGGGGCCGGCACAGATACGCAGTATTTT	CASSEAGAGTDTQYF
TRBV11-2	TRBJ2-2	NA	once	TGTGCCAGCCCGGGGGAGCGGTTTTCAGTCACCGGGGAGCTGTTTTTT	CASPGERFSVTGELFF
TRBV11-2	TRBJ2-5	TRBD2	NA	TGTGCCAGCAGGACTAGCGGGAGAGAGACCCAGTACTTC	CASRTSGRETQYF
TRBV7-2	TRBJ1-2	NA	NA	TGTGCCAGCAGCCGGCCGGGGGGCAGCCTCTATGGCTACACCTTC	CASSRPGGSLYGYTF
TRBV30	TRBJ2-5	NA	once	TGTGCCTGGAGTGTATTACAGGCGGGGGAGACCCAGTACTTC	CAWSVLQAGETQYF
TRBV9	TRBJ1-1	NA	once	TGTGCCAGCAGCGAGAACTCACGATCGGGTAATATGAACACTGAAGCTTTCTTT	CASSENSRSGNMNTEAFF
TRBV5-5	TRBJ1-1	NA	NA	TGTGCCAGCAGCTTGTGGGCCAACACTGAAGCTTTCTTT	CASSLWANTEAFF
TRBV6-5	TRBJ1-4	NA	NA	TGTGCCAGCAGTTACTCGAGCGGGGGCGGGAATGAAAAACTGTTTTTT	CASSYSSGGGNEKLFF
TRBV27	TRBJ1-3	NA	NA	TGTGCCAGCAGTTCGCAGGGGAGCTCTGGAAACACCATATATTTT	CASSSQGSSGNTIYF
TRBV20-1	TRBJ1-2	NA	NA	TGCAGTGCTAGGAGAACGCTAGGCTACACCTTC	CSARRTLGYTF
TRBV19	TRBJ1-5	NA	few	TGTGCCAGTATGGGGCAGGGCGATCAGCCCCAGCATTTT	CASMGQGDQPQHF
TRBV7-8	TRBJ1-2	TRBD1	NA	TGTGCCAGCAGCCGAGAGGGACAGGGTACGCGAGGCTACACCTTC	CASSREGQGTRGYTF
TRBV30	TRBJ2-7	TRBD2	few	TGTGCCTGGAGAGCTAGCGGGGAGGCAGGCGAGCAGTACTTC	CAWRASGEAGEQYF
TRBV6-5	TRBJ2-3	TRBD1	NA	TGTGCCAGCACCCCCGCCCGACAGGGCCCCCCGACAGACTTT	CASTPARQGPPTDF
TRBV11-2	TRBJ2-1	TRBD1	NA	TGTGCCAGCAGGTTACCGGGACAGGGGTACAATGAGCAGTTCTTC	CASRLPGQGYNEQFF
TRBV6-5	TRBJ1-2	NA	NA	TGTGCCAGCAGTTACTCCGGCGAGTCGGGGGGCTACACCTTC	CASSYSGESGGYTF
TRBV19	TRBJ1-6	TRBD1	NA	TGTGCCACCATGACAGGGGAGGACGGTTCACCCCTCCACTTT	CATMTGEDGSPLHF
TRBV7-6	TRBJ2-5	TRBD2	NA	TGTGCCAGCAGCCGCGGGACTAGCGGGATCGAGACCCAGTACTTC	CASSRGTSGIETQYF
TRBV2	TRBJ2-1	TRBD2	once	TGTGCCAGCAGTGAAGGACCACGACCCACTAGCGGGAGTTCGGGTGAGCAGTTCTTC	CASSEGPRPTSGSSGEQFF
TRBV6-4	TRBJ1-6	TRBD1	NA	TGTGCCAGCAGCCCCGGGACAGGGGGAGAGTCACCCCTCCACTTT	CASSPGTGGESPLHF
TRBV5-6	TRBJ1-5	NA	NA	TGTGCCAGCAGCTTCTACGGGTATAATCAGCCCCAGCATTTT	CASSFYGYNQPQHF
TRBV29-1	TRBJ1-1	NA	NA	TGCAGCGTAGAACGGGACACTGAAGCTTTCTTT	CSVERDTEAFF
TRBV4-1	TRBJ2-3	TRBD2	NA	TGCGCCAGCACCTTAGCGGGAGGAGGCGCAGATACGCAGTATTTT	CASTLAGGGADTQYF
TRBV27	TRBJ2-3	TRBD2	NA	TGTGCCAGCAGTTTCGAGCGGGAGGCCCTCGCATCCCAGTATTTT	CASSFEREALASQYF
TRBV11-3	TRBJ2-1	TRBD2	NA	TGTGCCAGCAGCTTAGATTTGCCTAGCGGCTACAATGAGCAGTTCTTC	CASSLDLPSGYNEQFF
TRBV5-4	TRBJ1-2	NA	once	TGTGCCAGCAGCTACCCCAGCGCGTCAGATGGCTACACCTTC	CASSYPSASDGYTF
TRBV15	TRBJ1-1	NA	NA	TGTGCCACCAGGACCGTAACAGGGAAAGCTTTCTTT	CATRTVTGKAFF
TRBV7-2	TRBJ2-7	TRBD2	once	TGTGCCAGCAGGCCCAGCGGGAGCTACGAGCAGTACTTC	CASRPSGSYEQYF
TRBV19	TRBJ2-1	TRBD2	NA	TGTGCCAGTACCCCGACTAGCCCACCCGGCCATGAGCAGTTCTTC	CASTPTSPPGHEQFF
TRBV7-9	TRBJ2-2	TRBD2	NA	TGTGCCAGCAGCCTCTGGACTAGCCCCGGGGAGCTGTTTTTT	CASSLWTSPGELFF
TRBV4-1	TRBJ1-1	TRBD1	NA	TGCGCCAGCAGCCCGACAGGGTCGGTCAGGGACACTGAAGCTTTCTTT	CASSPTGSVRDTEAFF
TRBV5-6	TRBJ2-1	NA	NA	TGTGCCAGCAGCTGGGTTTTGAGGGGGAGTAATGAGCAGTTCTTC	CASSWVLRGSNEQFF
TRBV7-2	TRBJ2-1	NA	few	TGTGCCAGCAGCTATGGTGGGCCTAATGAGCAGTTCTTC	CASSYGGPNEQFF